This TCR beta chain was recovered during a study of beta chain features in type 1 diabetes. Overall study results and limits: Significant though moderate, a shortening of TCRB CDR3s appeared in all four CD4+ subsets of Type 1 diabetes patients. Researchers reported that naive, central memory and Treg TCRB repertoires appeared more similar in patients than in healthy donors.

Germline assignment: CDR1 LNHDA and CDR2 SQIVND (reference sequence). The trim removed 10 bases at V and 10 bases at J, leaving 11 bases unmatched. The CDR3 runs to 13 residues. This clone was detected once. Its target is unknown. cDNA synthesis used the whole RNA isolate, giving expressed TCRB sequences. Sequencing used immunoSEQ multiplex PCR; TCRdb keeps in-frame clones, though not all of them. This repertoire shows 600,000 to 700,000 clones, around an eighth found once; its top ten account for more than 0.1%. One heparinised blood draw averaging around 100 mL was given by each donor. CD45RO/CCR7/CD25/CD127/CD95/CD27 separated CD4+ naive, central memory, regulatory and stem cell-like memory cells by sorting.

This TCR was sampled from a man aged 25 to 40 with type 1 diabetes. This chain uses TRBV19 with TRBJ2-1, with 9 bases fitting TRBD1. Sequenced material: naive CD4+ T cells from blood. The CDR3 region has the DNA TGTGCCACCGCCGGGACAGGGCAGCGGGAGCAGTTCTTC. Protein sequence: CATAGTGQREQFF.